The present T cell receptor (beta chain) was sequenced within a study of yellow fever vaccine responses in identical twins. Trimming took 3 bases from V and 5 from J, leaving 11 bases between them. Germline CDR1 is SGHNT and CDR2 is YENEEA. The CDR3 runs to 14 residues. TCRdb re-analysed the RT-PCR reads in MiXCR, keeping a single row per CDR3 protein. The table has several thousand distinct CDR3 sequences, approximately 90% seen once. Study observations and caveats: Twins reportedly had a vaccine T cell response that seemed partly convergent, partly personalized.

On this clonotype: The target antigen is unknown.

V usage is TRBV11-3 and J usage is TRBJ2-1; no clear D gene. The sequence came from a woman between 18 and 29 years old who received the yellow fever vaccine. The sample consisted of T cells from blood (PBMCs), unsorted or a sorted subset (not recorded which), taken before or after yellow fever vaccination (not recorded which). Written as DNA, the CDR3 is TGTGCCAGCAGCTTTGACCGGAAAGACAATGAGCAGTTCTTC. Residues: CASSFDRKDNEQFF.